This TCR beta chain came from a study of PD-1 blockade in classical Hodgkin lymphoma. Germline V gene lookup returns CDR1 MNHNS and CDR2 SASEGT. The CDR3 totals 14 residues. V lost 8 bases to trimming and J lost 3 bases; unmatched junction nucleotides: 10. Using immunoSEQ multiplex PCR, the repertoire was profiled, and TCRdb retains in-frame clones only, with some absent. This sample yields 4,000 or so clones, of which 80% to 90% are seen a single time; over 0.9% belongs to the top ten. Relapse was seen in all patients after autologous stem cell transplantation, and brentuximab vedotin exposure was variable. The CD4+ T cells used were purified from thawed PBMCs through magnetic negative selection. Patients had relapsed/refractory classical Hodgkin lymphoma with complete response, partial response or progressive disease as best response. Study results and caveats: Those achieving complete response showed baseline diversity like newly diagnosed patients. By C4D1, CD4+ diversity increased significantly, especially in complete responders. Nothing has yet pinned down what causes the repertoire differences, possibly disease activity or prior therapy.

In the case of this clone: Its antigen remains unidentified.

The sequencing used CD4+ T cells from blood, collected at baseline. This receptor was obtained from a human donor with classical Hodgkin lymphoma. This chain connects TRBV6-1 to TRBJ2-7, with TRBD2 matching over 7 bases. CDR3 sequence (DNA): TGTGCCAGCGTCTCCGGGACTAATTACTACGAGCAGTACTTC. Translation gives CASVSGTNYYEQYF.